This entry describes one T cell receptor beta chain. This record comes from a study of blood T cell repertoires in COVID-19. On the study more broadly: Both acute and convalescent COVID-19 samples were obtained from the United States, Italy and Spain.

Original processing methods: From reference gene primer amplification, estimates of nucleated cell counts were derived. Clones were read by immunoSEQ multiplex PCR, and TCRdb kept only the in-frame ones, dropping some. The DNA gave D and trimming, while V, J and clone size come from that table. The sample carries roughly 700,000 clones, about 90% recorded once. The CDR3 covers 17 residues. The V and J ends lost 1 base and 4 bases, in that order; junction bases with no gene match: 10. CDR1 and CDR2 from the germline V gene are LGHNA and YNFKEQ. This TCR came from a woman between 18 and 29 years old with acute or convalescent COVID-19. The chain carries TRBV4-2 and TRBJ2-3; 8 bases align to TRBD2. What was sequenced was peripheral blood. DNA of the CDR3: TGTGCCAGCAGCCAAGGCCGGGGGGGGCCCGTGGCAGATACGCAGTATTTT. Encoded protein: CASSQGRGGPVADTQYF.